Listed below are T cell receptor beta chains from one sample, sequenced in a study of cytotoxic CD8 clonotypes in ibrutinib-treated CLL. Data came from immunoSEQ multiplex PCR; TCRdb stores just in-frame clones and leaves some out. The repertoire includes 250,000 to 350,000 clones, more than 70% of them detected once, and about 5.3% sits in the top ten. This specimen was PBMCs, taken at disease progression, from a patient treated with ibrutinib. The source of these receptors is a human donor with chronic lymphocytic leukemia. Both conserved end residues are part of each CDR3.

v_gene: TRBV5-8
j_gene: TRBJ2-7
CDR3aa: CASSVNRGGEQYF

v_gene: TRBV11-2
j_gene: TRBJ2-7
CDR3aa: CASSPAYEQYF

v_gene: TRBV10-3
j_gene: TRBJ1-1
CDR3aa: CAITRTGNTEAFF

v_gene: TRBV9
j_gene: TRBJ2-7
CDR3aa: CASSYGTLETYEQYF

v_gene: TRBV6-1
j_gene: TRBJ1-5
CDR3aa: CASSALVEGAKPQHF

v_gene: TRBV10-3
j_gene: TRBJ2-1
CDR3aa: CAISGGGTYNEQFF

v_gene: TRBV7-2
j_gene: TRBJ2-5
CDR3aa: CASSPTSGASETQYF

v_gene: TRBV28
j_gene: TRBJ1-2
CDR3aa: CASSSPQGIYGYTF

v_gene: TRBV14
j_gene: TRBJ2-7
CDR3aa: CASSQEREARHEQYF

v_gene: TRBV15
j_gene: TRBJ2-7
CDR3aa: CATSRERDTRREQYF

v_gene: TRBV2
j_gene: TRBJ1-3
CDR3aa: CASRLDGGGNTIYF

v_gene: TRBV5-1
j_gene: TRBJ2-1
CDR3aa: CASSFSGGNNEQFF

v_gene: TRBV29-1
j_gene: TRBJ2-7
CDR3aa: CSVEGWTGEGFYEQYF

v_gene: TRBV10-3
j_gene: TRBJ1-3
CDR3aa: CAISRDSTSGNTIYF

v_gene: TRBV6-5
j_gene: TRBJ2-3
CDR3aa: CASSYSTGADTDTQYF

v_gene: TRBV2
j_gene: TRBJ2-7
CDR3aa: CASRWRGGGGLYYEQYF

v_gene: TRBV10-2
j_gene: TRBJ1-1
CDR3aa: CASSATTGRAEAFF

v_gene: TRBV12-5
j_gene: TRBJ1-5
CDR3aa: CASGLVFRGRSNQPQHF

v_gene: TRBV6-5
j_gene: TRBJ1-2
CDR3aa: CASSSSPTGYGYTF

v_gene: TRBV11-2
j_gene: TRBJ2-7
CDR3aa: CASSTYLAPYEQYF

v_gene: TRBV6-5
j_gene: TRBJ2-7
CDR3aa: CASRGTLYYEQYF

v_gene: TRBV4-3
j_gene: TRBJ1-2
CDR3aa: CASSQRTGSDGYTF

v_gene: TRBV7-9
j_gene: TRBJ1-2
CDR3aa: CASSSTGGLDGYTF

v_gene: TRBV11-2
j_gene: TRBJ2-7
CDR3aa: CASSFAYYSYEQYF

v_gene: TRBV28
j_gene: TRBJ2-5
CDR3aa: CASRNRSWYSQETQYF

v_gene: TRBV27
j_gene: TRBJ2-7
CDR3aa: CASSLLGGSYEQYF

v_gene: TRBV18
j_gene: TRBJ1-1
CDR3aa: CASSPLQGNTEAFF

v_gene: TRBV19
j_gene: TRBJ2-7
CDR3aa: CASSLRDSRISTYEQYF

v_gene: TRBV5-1
j_gene: TRBJ1-5
CDR3aa: CASRQGLNQPQHF

v_gene: TRBV7-3
j_gene: TRBJ1-1
CDR3aa: CASSLGGMVTEAFF

v_gene: TRBV5-1
j_gene: TRBJ2-5
CDR3aa: CASSLDSTETQYF

v_gene: TRBV11-2
j_gene: TRBJ2-5
CDR3aa: CASSRGTSRSQETQYF

v_gene: TRBV7-3
j_gene: TRBJ2-2
CDR3aa: CASSPTSGENTGELFF

v_gene: TRBV6-1
j_gene: TRBJ2-7
CDR3aa: CASSKGPFSYEQYF

v_gene: TRBV11-2
j_gene: TRBJ2-1
CDR3aa: CASSLSGGRYNEQFF

v_gene: TRBV7-2
j_gene: TRBJ2-7
CDR3aa: CASSPGLATYEQYF

v_gene: TRBV7-3
j_gene: TRBJ2-1
CDR3aa: CASSPYDEPNEQFF

v_gene: TRBV9
j_gene: TRBJ2-4
CDR3aa: CASSVGSGAENIQYF

v_gene: TRBV6-1
j_gene: TRBJ2-7
CDR3aa: CASSVYHSYEQYF

v_gene: TRBV5-6
j_gene: TRBJ2-1
CDR3aa: CASKSTGWGSAGGNEQFF